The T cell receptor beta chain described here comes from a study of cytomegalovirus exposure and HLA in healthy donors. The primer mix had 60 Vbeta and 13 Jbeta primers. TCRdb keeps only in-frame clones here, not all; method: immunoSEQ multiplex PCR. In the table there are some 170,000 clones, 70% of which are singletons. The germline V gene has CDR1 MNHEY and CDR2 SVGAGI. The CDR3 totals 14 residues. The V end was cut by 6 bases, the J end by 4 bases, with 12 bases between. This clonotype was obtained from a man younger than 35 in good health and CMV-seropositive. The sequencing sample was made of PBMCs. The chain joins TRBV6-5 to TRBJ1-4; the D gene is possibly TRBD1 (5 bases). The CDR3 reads CASSRGDLNEKLFF. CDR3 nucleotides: TGTGCCAGCAGCCGGGGGGACCTTAATGAAAAACTGTTTTTT.